This T cell receptor beta chain was identified in a study of shared clonotypes between healthy human individuals. Method: immunoSEQ multiplex PCR; TCRdb's copy keeps in-frame clones and lacks some. This sample has some 2.4 million clones; over 85% occur once, and the top ten carry approximately 0.36%. Overall study results and limits: It was observed that about 5% of naive CD4 clonotypes were shared across several donors. Naive subsets typically showed greater estimated richness than memory subsets.

The healthy adult donors were HIV-negative and reported no recent acute infections or vaccinations. Concerning this clone: Its antigen remains unidentified. Other DNA sequences of this sample code for an identical CDR3.

Trimming shortened V by 3 bases and J by 4 bases, and 7 bases separated the two germline ends. Germline V lookup: CDR1 GTSNPN, CDR2 SVGIG (reference sequence). This CDR3 has 11 residues. The rearrangement uses TRBV30 and TRBJ2-7; D is undetermined. This TCR was recovered from a man between 18 and 29 years old in good health. Some clones in this sample may be carry-over from other donors' samples. Source material: naive CD4+ T cells from PBMCs. The subset: CD45RA+ positively selected. The CDR3 here is CAWSGAYEQYF. In nucleotides, the CDR3 is TGTGCCTGGAGCGGCGCTTACGAGCAGTACTTC.